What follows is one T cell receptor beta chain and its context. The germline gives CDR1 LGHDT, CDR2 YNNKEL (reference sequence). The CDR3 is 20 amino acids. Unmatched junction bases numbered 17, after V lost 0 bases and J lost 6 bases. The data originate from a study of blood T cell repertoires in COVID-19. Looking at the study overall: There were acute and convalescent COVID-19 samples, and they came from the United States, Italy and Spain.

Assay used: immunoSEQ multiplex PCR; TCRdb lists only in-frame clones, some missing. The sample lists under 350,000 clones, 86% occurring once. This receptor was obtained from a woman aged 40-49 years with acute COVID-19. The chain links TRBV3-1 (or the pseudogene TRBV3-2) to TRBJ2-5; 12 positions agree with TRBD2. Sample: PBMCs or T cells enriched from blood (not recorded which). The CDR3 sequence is CASSQDPSSGGAWGKKTQYF. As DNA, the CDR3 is TGTGCCAGCAGCCAAGATCCGTCTAGCGGGGGGGCCTGGGGTAAGAAGACCCAGTACTTC.